The source of this TCR beta chain is a study of blood T cell repertoires in COVID-19. Trimming stripped 6 bases from V and 2 bases from J, with 10 bases between. Germline loops: CDR1 MNHEY, CDR2 SMNVEV (reference sequence). The length of the CDR3 is 14 residues. Assay: immunoSEQ multiplex PCR; the TCRdb copy retains only in-frame clones and omits some. Of over 55,000 clones listed, over 80% were seen once; the top ten hold 6.5% to 9.5%. Sequencing was carried out using peripheral blood. This sequence was found in a man aged 50 or older with active COVID-19. The genes are TRBV27 and TRBJ1-4, with D maybe TRBD1 (6 bases). CDR3 DNA sequence: TGTGCCAGCAGCAAAACAGGGACTAATGAAAAACTGTTTTTT. Translation gives CASSKTGTNEKLFF.